This T cell receptor beta chain was sequenced during a study of T-cell memory formation after mild COVID-19. Study-wide points: Within pre-infection memory, some responding clones were found, suggesting cross-reactive memory joined.

The length of the CDR3 is 14 residues. After removal of 0 bases from V and 1 base from J, the junction contained 3 bases not matched to a gene. Germline V gene data show CDR1 as DFQATT and CDR2 as SNEGSKA (reference sequence). Turning to this clonotype: Antigen specificity is unknown.

TCR alpha and TCR beta cDNA libraries carrying sample barcodes and UMIs were produced by 5'RACE using constant-segment primers. TCRdb redid the calling of the 5' RACE reads with MiXCR, one entry per CDR3 protein. Here the sample spans about 110,000 distinct CDR3 sequences, around 11% being singletons. The chain recombines TRBV20-1 with TRBJ2-7; TRBD2 matches at 7 bases. This clonotype was obtained from an adult woman who had mild COVID-19 (a few samples of this study predate the infection). Cell type and time point are not known. What was sequenced was PBMCs or a T cell subset sorted from them (not recorded which). CDR3 DNA sequence: TGCAGTGCTAGAGAGACTAGCAGATCCTACGAGCAGTACTTC. Residues: CSARETSRSYEQYF.